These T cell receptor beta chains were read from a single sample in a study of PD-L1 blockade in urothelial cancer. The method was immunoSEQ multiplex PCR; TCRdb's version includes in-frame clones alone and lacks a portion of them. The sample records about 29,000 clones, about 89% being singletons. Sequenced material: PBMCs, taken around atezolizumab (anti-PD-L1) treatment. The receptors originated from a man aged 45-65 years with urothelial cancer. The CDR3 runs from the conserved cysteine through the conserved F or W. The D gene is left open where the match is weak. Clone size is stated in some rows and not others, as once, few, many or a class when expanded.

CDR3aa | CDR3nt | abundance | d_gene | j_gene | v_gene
CASSYPGTGELFF | TGCGCCAGCAGCTACCCCGGGACCGGGGAGCTGTTTTTT | NA | NA | TRBJ2-2 | TRBV5-1
CASSQAVGGTSFEQYF | TGTGCCAGCAGCCAAGCCGTCGGGGGGACTTCCTTTGAGCAGTACTTC | NA | TRBD2 | TRBJ2-7 | TRBV14
CASTEGLAVSTDTQYF | TGTGCCAGCACCGAAGGACTAGCGGTGAGCACAGATACGCAGTATTTT | NA | TRBD2 | TRBJ2-3 | TRBV7-9
CASSPNSDRGRSWWGPNTEAFF | TGTGCCAGCAGCCCCAACTCAGACAGGGGCCGGAGCTGGTGGGGGCCAAACACTGAAGCTTTCTTT | NA | TRBD1 | TRBJ1-1 | TRBV4-2
CASTPTGKSYEQYF | TGCGCCAGCACCCCGACAGGGAAATCCTACGAGCAGTACTTC | NA | TRBD1 | TRBJ2-7 | TRBV10-2
CASSLTGRAEAFF | TGTGCCAGCAGCCTAACAGGGCGGGCTGAAGCTTTCTTT | once | NA | TRBJ1-1 | TRBV27
CASSSRDRGNYGYTF | TGTGCCAGCAGTTCACGGGACAGGGGGAACTATGGCTACACCTTC | once | TRBD1 | TRBJ1-2 | TRBV6-6
CASSLTGRGNTEAFF | TGTGCCAGCAGCTTAACGGGAAGGGGGAACACTGAAGCTTTCTTT | NA | NA | TRBJ1-1 | TRBV7-3
CASSGPGGRTDTQYF | TGTGCCAGCAGTGGTCCGGGGGGTCGCACAGATACGCAGTATTTT | NA | TRBD2 | TRBJ2-3 | TRBV7-2
CASSDGTGEHGELFF | TGTGCCAGCAGTGACGGGACAGGGGAGCACGGGGAGCTGTTTTTT | NA | TRBD1 | TRBJ2-2 | TRBV6-4
CASSLGRGGSHTQYF | TGTGCCAGCAGCCTAGGGCGGGGGGGTTCGCATACGCAGTATTTT | NA | TRBD2 | TRBJ2-3 | TRBV4-2
CASSLLSGSVLPYNEQFF | TGTGCCAGCAGCCTCCTTAGCGGGAGCGTCCTCCCTTACAATGAGCAGTTCTTC | NA | TRBD2 | TRBJ2-1 | TRBV27
CASSESTGVETQYF | TGTGCCAGTAGTGAGTCGACAGGCGTGGAGACCCAGTACTTC | NA | NA | TRBJ2-5 | TRBV19
CASRMTSGSSYNEQFF | TGTGCCAGCAGAATGACTAGCGGGAGCTCCTACAATGAGCAGTTCTTC | NA | TRBD2 | TRBJ2-1 | TRBV2
CASSKQDSSGPQHF | TGTGCCAGCAGCAAGCAGGACTCATCGGGGCCCCAGCATTTT | few | NA | TRBJ1-5 | TRBV9